This T cell receptor (beta chain) appears in the sequencing data of a study of blood T cell repertoires in COVID-19. This table comes from immunoSEQ multiplex PCR, and its TCRdb copy is limited to in-frame clones, with some not included. The sample shows under 150,000 clones, over 70% of them seen only once. From germline, CDR1 is SGHAT and CDR2 FQNNGV. The length of the CDR3 is 15 residues. The V and J ends lost 1 base and 5 bases, in that order; junction bases with no gene match: 6. The material sequenced was peripheral blood. This clonotype was sampled from a man aged 50 to 59 with active or convalescent COVID-19. V gene TRBV11-2 combines with J gene TRBJ2-7; 9 nucleotides line up with TRBD1. CDR3 in DNA: TGTGCCAGCAGCTTAGCTTGGACAGGGGCTCACGAGCAGTACTTC. Translation: CASSLAWTGAHEQYF.